This TCR beta chain was obtained from a study of neurological immune-mediated disorders. The wider study: The multiple sclerosis group of some 35 included approximately 30 relapsing-remitting and 3 secondary progressive patients. Overall study findings and caveats: Phylogenetic analysis grouped 18 of 34 multiple sclerosis patients' repertoires together, suggesting a possible repertoire signature.

The cDNA was generated by 5'RACE with 10-nucleotide random UMIs. Via MiXCR, TCRdb re-called the 5' RACE reads, giving one row per CDR3 protein. This sample has about 81,000 distinct CDR3 sequences, with 4.3% found just once. Time point given: longitudinal time-point 3. The table lists this clonotype with many counts. Its antigen is as yet unknown. Unmatched junction bases numbered 8, after V lost 4 bases and J lost 2 bases. Germline values: CDR1 SGDLS, CDR2 YYNGEE. CDR3 length: 15 residues. The chain couples TRBV9 to TRBJ1-2; TRBD1 matches 7 bases. Sequencing was done on a sample of PBMCs. The source of this sequence is a woman aged 60 to 75 with multiple sclerosis. The CDR3 DNA reads as TGTGCCAGCAGCTTCACGCGGACAGGAAACTATGGCTACACCTTC. This translates into CASSFTRTGNYGYTF.